A single sample is the source of the 28 T cell receptor beta chains below, sequenced in a study of T cell clonality in common variable immunodeficiency. The table came from immunoSEQ multiplex PCR; TCRdb's copy has only in-frame clones and leaves some out. The table lists roughly 52,000 clones, with no singletons. Sequences were obtained from peripheral blood mononuclear cells. These receptors were collected from a person aged 18 to 70 in good health.

In regard to this clone: The read ends 3 residues shy of where the CDR3 ends; the end is completed using the germline J gene. The V call is TRBV19, the J call TRBJ1-2, with D maybe TRBD1 (6 bases). Per the germline V gene, CDR1 is LNHDA and CDR2 is SQIVND (reference sequence). The CDR3 contains 12 residues. CDR3 region: CASSHAQGSYTF. The DNA read from the CDR3 is TGTGCCAGTAGTCACGCGCAGGGGAGC.

This clone was detected many times. The missing CDR3 end, 3 residues past where the read stops, is filled in from the germline J gene. The J gene is TRBJ2-7, the V gene TRBV11-2, with 7 bases aligning to TRBD1. Trimming removed 8 bases from V and 2 bases from J; junction bases left unmatched: 6. From germline, CDR1 is SGHAT and CDR2 FQNNGV. The CDR3 runs to 13 residues. The DNA read from the CDR3 is TGTGCCAGCGGGGGACAGTCCCCCTACGAG. It specifies CASGGQSPYE. In full, the CDR3 is CASGGQSPYEQYF. Supplemented by reference TRBV11-2 and TRBJ2-7, the full variable domain reads EAGVAQSPRYKIIEKRQSVAFWCNPISGHATLYWYQQILGQGPKLLIQFQNNGVVDDSQLPKDRFSAERLKGVDSTLKIQPAKLEDSAVYLCASGGQSPYEQYFGPGTRLTVT.

The table lists this clone with a few counts. The missing CDR3 end, 3 residues past where the read stops, is filled in from the germline J gene. V gene TRBV19 combines with J gene TRBJ1-2; possibly TRBD1 for D (5 bases). Germline values: CDR1 LNHDA, CDR2 SQIVND (reference sequence). The CDR3 runs 13 residues. CDR3 bases read: TGTGCCAGTAGTATAGGAGGGGTGGACGAC. Translated: CASSIGGVDD. The CDR3 as a whole reads CASSIGGVDDYTF.

This clone was recorded many times. The CDR3 goes on 3 residues after the read ends, and that part is filled in from the germline J gene. The rearrangement uses TRBV23-1 and TRBJ1-2; 7 bases map to TRBD1. TRBV23-1 is placed among ORFs of uncertain function. The CDR3 loop spans 15 amino acids. CDR3 DNA (partial): TGCGCCAGCAGTCAATCTGGGGGGACAAGGACAGGT. Its translation: CASSQSGGTRTG. The whole CDR3 region reads CASSQSGGTRTGYTF.

There are many counts of this clone. The CDR3 protein is CAWSNAGDQPQHF. The DNA read from the CDR3 is TGTGCCTGGAGTAACGCAGGGGATCAGCCC. J is TRBJ1-5 and V is TRBV30; D might be TRBD1 (6 bases). The CDR3 end lies 3 residues beyond the end of the read and is filled in from the germline J gene. Trimming shortened V by 2 bases and J by 5 bases, and 10 bases separated the two germline ends. Per the germline V gene, CDR1 is GTSNPN and CDR2 is SVGIG (reference sequence). This CDR3 spans 13 amino acids.

There are many counts of this clone. Sequencing ends 3 residues short of the CDR3 end; the germline J gene provides the rest. The genes are TRBV10-3 and TRBJ1-2; 12 nucleotides match TRBD1. Germline CDR1 reads ENHRY; CDR2 reads SYGVKD. This CDR3 is 14 amino acids long. CDR3 sequence: CAISPGQGAGGYTF. Incomplete CDR3 DNA: TGTGCCATCAGCCCGGGACAGGGGGCGGGGGGC.

This clone appeared many times. With the read ending 3 residues before the CDR3 end, the germline J gene is used to fill in that end. This rearrangement joins TRBV11-3 to TRBJ2-1; no clear D. Germline CDR1 SGHNT, CDR2 YENEEA. V lost 9 bases to trimming and J lost 0 bases, with 12 bases between them. The length of the CDR3 is 14 residues. The covered CDR3 bases are TGTGCCAGTGGCACCCGTCGCTCCTACAATGAG. Its protein product is CASGTRRSYNE. The whole CDR3 sequence is CASGTRRSYNEQFF.

This clone showed up many times. The read ends 3 residues shy of where the CDR3 ends; the end is completed using the germline J gene. This sequence joins TRBV20-1 and TRBJ2-3, with D tentatively TRBD1 (5 bases). The CDR3 is 11 amino acids. V was cut by 5 bases and J by 8 bases, with 11 bases left in between. CDR1 and CDR2 (germline): DFQATT, SNEGSKA (reference sequence). The covered CDR3 bases are TGCAGTGCTCCCACAGGAGTTACG. It codes for CSAPTGVT. The whole CDR3 sequence reads CSAPTGVTQYF.

In this sample, this clone turned up many times. The CDR3 end is not reached by the read, which stops 3 residues before it; the germline J gene fills it in. This chain uses TRBV5-1 with TRBJ1-1, with unresolved D. This CDR3 has 12 amino acids. Per germline, CDR1 SGHRS and CDR2 YFSETQ. Trimming stripped 7 bases from V and 5 bases from J, with 12 bases between. The sequenced part of the CDR3 DNA is TGCGCCAGCCCCCGCTCCGGGACTGAA. This encodes CASPRSGTE. The full-length CDR3 reads as CASPRSGTEAFF.

In its sample, this clone was seen many times. From the germline J gene comes the end of the CDR3, since the read stops 3 residues before it. The V gene is TRBV5-6, the J gene TRBJ2-7, with D perhaps TRBD1 (5 bases). Germline V gene data show CDR1 as SGHDT and CDR2 as YYEEEE. V lost 0 bases and J lost 2, with 6 bases in between. There are 13 residues in the CDR3. The DNA read from the CDR3 is TGTGCCAGCAGCTTGGGCAGGGCCTACGAG. This encodes CASSLGRAYE. The entire CDR3 protein reads CASSLGRAYEQYF.

With regard to this clone: The read ends 3 residues shy of where the CDR3 ends; the end is completed using the germline J gene. The same CDR3 arises from other DNA sequences in this sample as well. The chain has TRBV19 and TRBJ1-5; 8 bases line up with TRBD1. In germline, CDR1 is LNHDA, CDR2 SQIVND (reference sequence). The CDR3 is 17 amino acids. The J segment lost 2 bases and the V segment lost 5 bases, leaving 11 bases of the junction unmatched. The CDR3 here is CASSGVPGGSRNQPQHF. The sequenced part of the CDR3 DNA is TGTGCCAGTAGTGGTGTGCCAGGGGGCTCACGCAATCAGCCC.

This clone has ten or more counts. With the read ending 3 residues before the CDR3 end, the germline J gene is used to fill in that end. The chain has TRBV20-1 and TRBJ2-1; TRBD2 matches 8 bases. V lost 4 bases, J lost 3 bases, and 11 bases stayed unmatched. This CDR3 spans 16 amino acids. The V gene's germline CDR1 is DFQATT and CDR2 SNEGSKA (reference sequence). The CDR3 bases that were read are TGCAGTGCTATCTCGTCGGGACTAGGGCTCTACAATGAG. Residues: CSAISSGLGLYNE. Given in full, the CDR3 is CSAISSGLGLYNEQFF.

This clone has a count of ten or more. The read halts 3 residues ahead of the CDR3 end, with the missing end drawn from the germline J gene. V is TRBV5-1 and J is TRBJ1-1; D is unresolved. Germline-derived CDR1 and CDR2 are SGHRS and YFSETQ. The CDR3 runs 13 residues. V gave up 0 bases and J gave up 2 bases, with 5 bases separating them. CDR3 region: CASSLERNTEAFF. The CDR3 DNA, read in part, is TGCGCCAGCAGCTTGGAGCGAAACACTGAA. Drawing the rest from reference TRBV5-1 and TRBJ1-1, the complete variable domain is KAGVTQTPRYLIKTRGQQVTLSCSPISGHRSVSWYQQTPGQGLQFLFEYFSETQRNKGNFPGRFSGRQFSNSRSEMNVSTLELGDSALYLCASSLERNTEAFFGQGTRLTVV.

This clone came up many times. The read terminates 3 residues ahead of where the CDR3 ends, so the germline J gene completes it. This chain uses TRBV30 with TRBJ1-4; 7 nucleotides match TRBD1. The V segment lost 0 bases and the J segment 5 bases; nucleotides outside the gene matches: 6. The CDR3 extends over 15 amino acids. Germline CDR1 GTSNPN, CDR2 SVGIG (reference sequence). CDR3 protein: CAWSVTGAKNEKLFF. CDR3 bases read: TGTGCCTGGAGTGTTACAGGGGCCAAGAATGAAAAA.

This clone was seen at least ten times. The read ends 3 residues shy of where the CDR3 ends; the end is completed using the germline J gene. The chain recombines TRBV20-1 with TRBJ2-7, with 9 bases that match TRBD2. Losses at the gene ends were 4 bases for V and 4 bases for J; bases not matched to a gene: 5. The CDR3 has 13 amino acids. Germline CDR1 is DFQATT and CDR2 is SNEGSKA (reference sequence). The sequenced part of the CDR3 DNA is TGCAGTGCTAAAATAGCGGGAGTTTACGAG. Its protein is CSAKIAGVYE. The complete CDR3 sequence is CSAKIAGVYEQYF.

Points on this clone: The read halts 3 residues ahead of the CDR3 end, with the missing end drawn from the germline J gene. This chain joins TRBV19 and TRBJ1-2; D gene unclear. This CDR3 has 13 amino acids. In germline, CDR1 is LNHDA, CDR2 SQIVND (reference sequence). The CDR3 sequence: CASSIDLTPRYTF. The part of the CDR3 DNA that was read is TGTGCCAGTAGTATAGATCTGACACCCCGG.

This clone showed up many times. The sequence runs out 3 residues before the end of the CDR3; the remainder is reconstructed from the germline J gene. The chain uses TRBV5-4 and TRBJ2-5; TRBD1 matches 10 bases. V dropped 4 bases and J dropped 6; count of bases not matched to a gene: 6. The CDR3 is made up of 14 amino acids. The germline CDR1 and CDR2 sequences are SGHNT and YYREEE (reference sequence). The part of the CDR3 DNA that was read is TGTGCCAGCAGCACAGGGACAGGGGTAAAGACC. This translates into CASSTGTGVKT. The entire CDR3 reads CASSTGTGVKTQYF.

This clone was counted between two and nine times. This may stem from a read error, because a much larger clone lies one nucleotide away. The read is 3 residues too short to cover the CDR3 end, so that end is filled in from the germline J gene. The chain has TRBV19 and TRBJ2-3, with D perhaps matching TRBD1 (5 bases). The CDR3 sequence is 15 residues long. CDR1 is LNHDA and CDR2 is SQIVND in the germline V gene (reference sequence). The part of the CDR3 DNA that was read is TGTGCCAGTTCCTCTGGGGCGGCAGGCAATCAGCCG. Translated, it gives CASSSGAAGNQP. The CDR3 reads in full as CASSSGAAGNQPQYF.

This clone has at least ten counts. The sequenced fragment ends 3 residues before the CDR3 boundary, so the rest is inferred from the germline J gene. The gene calls are TRBV19 and TRBJ2-1, with 9 bases that match TRBD2. From germline, CDR1 is LNHDA and CDR2 SQIVND (reference sequence). CDR3 length equals 14 residues. J lost 5 bases, V lost 5 bases, and 4 bases had no gene match. The CDR3 sequence is CASSASGTNNEQFF. The CDR3 bases that were read are TGTGCCAGTAGTGCTAGCGGGACTAACAATGAG.

This clone appeared a few times. The CDR3 is CASSISGTHEQFF. CDR3 bases read: TGTGCCAGTAGTATATCAGGGACACATGAG. The chain links TRBV19 to TRBJ2-1, with TRBD1 as a possible D gene (6 bases). The read is 3 residues too short to cover the CDR3 end, so that end is filled in from the germline J gene. V lost 2 bases and J 8 bases, leaving 10 bases between the germline ends. The CDR3 has 13 residues. Germline V gives CDR1 LNHDA, CDR2 SQIVND (reference sequence).

The CDR3 loop reads CASSPPGHGYEQYF. The sequenced CDR3 bases are TGTGCCAGCAGTCCCCCGGGACACGGCTACGAG. The chain has TRBV6-2 or TRBV6-3 and TRBJ2-7; tentatively, D is TRBD1 (6 bases). The observed sequence ends 3 residues before the CDR3 terminus, with the missing tail filled in from the germline J gene. V shed 5 bases and J shed 3 bases, with 14 bases lying between them. The CDR3 contains 14 residues. Germline CDR1 MNHEY, CDR2 SVGEGT.

This clone came up many times. CDR3 DNA (partial): TGCAGTGCTAGTACTGTGGGCCTTAGCACAGATACG. The encoded protein is CSASTVGLSTDT. The complete CDR3 protein is CSASTVGLSTDTQYF. The chain joins TRBV20-1 to TRBJ2-3, with D hard to call. The read comes to an end 3 residues before the CDR3 does, leaving the germline J gene to fill in the end. V lost 3 bases to trimming and J lost 0 bases, with 13 bases between them. This CDR3 region has 15 residues. In germline, CDR1 is DFQATT, CDR2 SNEGSKA (reference sequence).

Ten or more counts support this clone. The sequenced fragment ends 3 residues before the CDR3 boundary, so the rest is inferred from the germline J gene. The rearrangement joins TRBV7-2 to TRBJ2-3; weak D call: TRBD1 (5 bases). The CDR3 is 14 amino acids. Germline CDR1 SGHTA, CDR2 FQGNSA. V was pared by 5 bases and J by 0 bases, with 9 bases between. CDR3 DNA, as far as it was read: TGTGCCAGCAGCGAAGACAGCAGCACAGATACG. Encoded protein: CASSEDSSTDT. The CDR3 as a whole reads CASSEDSSTDTQYF.

A remark on this clone: The read stops 3 residues short of the end of the CDR3; the missing end is completed from the germline J gene. This chain joins TRBV20-1 and TRBJ2-3; 7 nucleotides match TRBD1. Germline CDR1 is DFQATT and CDR2 is SNEGSKA (reference sequence). The CDR3 runs to 15 residues. Incomplete CDR3 DNA: TGCAGTGCTGCAGAATTACAGGGGCGCGAAGAGACG. Translating it yields CSAAELQGREET. The full CDR3 reads CSAAELQGREETQYF.

The DNA read from the CDR3 is TGTGCCAGTACTCTGACTAGCGGGAGGGGGGGCTCTGGGGCCAACGTG. This gives the protein CASTLTSGRGGSGANV. Given in full, the CDR3 is CASTLTSGRGGSGANVLFF. This rearrangement joins TRBV19 to TRBJ2-2; 14 nucleotides agree with TRBD2. The read terminates 3 residues ahead of where the CDR3 ends, so the germline J gene completes it. The CDR3 extends over 19 amino acids. CDR1 and CDR2 (germline): LNHDA, SQIVND (reference sequence).

At least ten counts were recorded for this clone. The missing CDR3 end, 3 residues past where the read stops, is filled in from the germline J gene. The chain couples TRBV20-1 to TRBJ2-7; 9 bases map to TRBD1. V lost 1 base, J lost 3 bases, and 4 bases stayed unmatched. This CDR3 is built from 14 residues. Germline V gene sequence: CDR1 DFQATT, CDR2 SNEGSKA (reference sequence). The part of the CDR3 DNA that was read is TGCAGTGCTAGAGGGGGACAGGGCAACTACGAG. Amino acids: CSARGGQGNYE. The entire CDR3 protein is CSARGGQGNYEQYF.

This clone was detected many times. The DNA ends 3 residues before the CDR3 does, and the rest of the CDR3 is filled in from the germline J gene. The genes are TRBV19 and TRBJ1-1, with 8 bases matching TRBD1. CDR1 is LNHDA, CDR2 SQIVND, per germline (reference sequence). Unmatched junction bases numbered 11, after V lost 10 bases and J lost 7 bases. The CDR3 length is 13 residues. The part of the CDR3 DNA that was read is TGTGCCACCACCTCACAGGGGGGGTTTGAA. It yields the protein CATTSQGGFE. The whole CDR3 region reads CATTSQGGFEAFF.

Of note for this clone: The read ends 3 residues early relative to the CDR3; the germline J gene fills the gap. This chain uses TRBV19 with TRBJ2-1; D gene uncertain. The V end lost 1 base, the J end lost 5 bases, and 9 bases lay between the germline ends. The CDR3 covers 14 residues. The germline V gene encodes CDR1 LNHDA and CDR2 SQIVND (reference sequence). The CDR3 protein is CASSIVVLNNEQFF. CDR3 DNA, as far as it was read: TGTGCCAGTAGTATAGTAGTGCTTAACAATGAG.